Below, one T cell receptor (beta chain) is given with its context. Sequencing used immunoSEQ multiplex PCR; TCRdb keeps in-frame clones, though not all of them. Of 68,000 or so clones listed, about 63% are singletons. This sample is drawn from a study of cytotoxic CD8 clonotypes in ibrutinib-treated CLL. Germline V CDR1 and CDR2: MNHEY, SVGAGI. The length of the CDR3 is 13 residues. V dropped 5 bases and J dropped 7; count of bases not matched to a gene: 5. The origin of this receptor is a human donor with chronic lymphocytic leukemia. Sequenced material: PBMCs, taken after 12 months of ibrutinib treatment. The chain carries TRBV6-5 and TRBJ1-1; TRBD1 matches 9 bases. CDR3 sequence (DNA): TGTGCCAGCAGTGACGGGACAGGGCGTGAAGCTTTCTTT. It yields the protein CASSDGTGREAFF.